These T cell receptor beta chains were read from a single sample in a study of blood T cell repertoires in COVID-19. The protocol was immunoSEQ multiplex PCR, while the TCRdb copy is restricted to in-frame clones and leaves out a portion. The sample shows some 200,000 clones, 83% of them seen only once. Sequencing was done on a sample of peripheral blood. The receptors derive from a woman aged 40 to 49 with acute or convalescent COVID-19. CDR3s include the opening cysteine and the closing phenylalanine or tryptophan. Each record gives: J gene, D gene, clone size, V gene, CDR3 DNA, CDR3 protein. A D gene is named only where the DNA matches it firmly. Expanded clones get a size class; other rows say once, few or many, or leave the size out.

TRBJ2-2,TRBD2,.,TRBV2,TGTGCCAGCAGTCCGCATAAACTAGCGGGACACACCGGGGAGCTGTTTTTT,CASSPHKLAGHTGELFF
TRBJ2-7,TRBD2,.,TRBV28,TGTGCCAGCAGTTTATTCCTAGCGGCGAACTACGAGCAGTACTTC,CASSLFLAANYEQYF
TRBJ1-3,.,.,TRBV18,TGTGCCAGCTCACCTAAACAGGGATCTGGAAACACCATATATTTT,CASSPKQGSGNTIYF
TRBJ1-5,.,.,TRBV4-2,TGTGCCAGCAGCCAACAGGGCGGTAGCAATCAGCCCCAGCATTTT,CASSQQGGSNQPQHF
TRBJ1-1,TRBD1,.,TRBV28,TGTGCCAGCAGTTTTGGGGACAGGGCTGAAGCTTTCTTT,CASSFGDRAEAFF
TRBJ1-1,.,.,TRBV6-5,TGTGCCAGCAGCCTCTCTTCGGGGACTGAAGCTTTCTTT,CASSLSSGTEAFF
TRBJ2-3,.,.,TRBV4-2,TGTGCCAGCAGCGGGGGGAGCACAGATACGCAGTATTTT,CASSGGSTDTQYF
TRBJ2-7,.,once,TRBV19,TGTGCCAGTAGTTCTTCGGGTTACGAGCAGTACTTC,CASSSSGYEQYF
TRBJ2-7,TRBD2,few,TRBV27,TGTGCCAGCAGTAGGACTAGCGGGCGCGAGCAGTACTTC,CASSRTSGREQYF
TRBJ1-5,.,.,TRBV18,TGTGCCAGCTCACCAAGTTTGGTACAGGGAGAAAATCAGCCCCAGCATTTT,CASSPSLVQGENQPQHF
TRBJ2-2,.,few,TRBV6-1,TGTGCCAGCAGTGAATGGTCGAGTACCGGGGAGCTGTTTTTT,CASSEWSSTGELFF
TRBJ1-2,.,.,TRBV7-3,TGTGCCAGCAGCCCTCAGGGAGGGCAGGGGTATGGCTACACCTTC,CASSPQGGQGYGYTF
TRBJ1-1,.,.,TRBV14,TGTGCCAGCAGTCTTCCAGGGTGGGACACTGAAGCTTTCTTT,CASSLPGWDTEAFF
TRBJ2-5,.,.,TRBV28,TGTGCCAGCAGTCGCGGCGGTAGTATGGAGACCCAGTACTTC,CASSRGGSMETQYF
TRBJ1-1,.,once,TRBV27,TGTGCCAGCACGGTGGGTATGGGCGCTGAAGCTTTCTTT,CASTVGMGAEAFF
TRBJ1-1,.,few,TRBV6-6,TGTGCCAGCAGTTCAGACGGGGACACTGAAGCTTTCTTT,CASSSDGDTEAFF
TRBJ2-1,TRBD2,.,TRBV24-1,TGTGCCACCAGTGATACCGGGACTAGCGGCCTCGGAGAGCAGTTCTTC,CATSDTGTSGLGEQFF
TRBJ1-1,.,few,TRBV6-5,TGTGCCAGCAGTTTAACAGGGAGATCTGAAGCTTTCTTT,CASSLTGRSEAFF
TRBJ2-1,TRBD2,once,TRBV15,TGTGCCACCAGCAGGGGGTTGGCGGAGCGGGGGAATGAGCAGTTCTTC,CATSRGLAERGNEQFF
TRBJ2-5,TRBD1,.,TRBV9,TGTGCCAGCAGGGGACAGGGCGGAGAGACCCAGTACTTC,CASRGQGGETQYF
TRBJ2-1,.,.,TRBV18,TGTGCCAGCTCGCTAAGACAGCTGGTCGATGAGCAGTTCTTC,CASSLRQLVDEQFF
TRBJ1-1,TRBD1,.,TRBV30,TGTGCCTGGAGTGACAGGGGGAGCACTGAAGCTTTCTTT,CAWSDRGSTEAFF
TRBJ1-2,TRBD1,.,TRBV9,TGTGCCAGCTCCTCAGGGGGGACAGGGGGCGGCTACAATGGCTACACCTTC,CASSSGGTGGGYNGYTF
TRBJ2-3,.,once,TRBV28,TGTGCCAGCAGTTCTGCCGGGACTTTGTCAGATACGCAGTATTTT,CASSSAGTLSDTQYF
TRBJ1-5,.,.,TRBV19,TGTGCCAGTAAGACAGTTTATCAGCCCCAGCATTTT,CASKTVYQPQHF
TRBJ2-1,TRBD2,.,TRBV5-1,TGCGCCAGCAGCTTTCGGTCTAGCGGGAACGATGAGCAGTTCTTC,CASSFRSSGNDEQFF
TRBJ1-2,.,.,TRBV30,TGTGCCTGGAGTCGGGGGTTCTATGGCTACACCTTC,CAWSRGFYGYTF
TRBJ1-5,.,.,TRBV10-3,TGTGCCATCAGTGAGTCAGGCGGGGGTAATAGCAATCAGCCCCAGCATTTT,CAISESGGGNSNQPQHF
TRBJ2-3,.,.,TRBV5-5,TGTGCCAGCAGCTTGGCCCAGGGCACAGATACGCAGTATTTT,CASSLAQGTDTQYF
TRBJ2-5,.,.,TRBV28,TGTGCCAGCGGTGGAATGGAGCCCCGCCACGAGACCCAGTACTTC,CASGGMEPRHETQYF
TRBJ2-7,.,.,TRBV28,TGTGCCAGCAGTTCCCGTACGGAGTCCTCCTACGAGCAGTACTTC,CASSSRTESSYEQYF
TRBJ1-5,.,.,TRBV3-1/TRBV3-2,TGTGCCAGCAGCCAAGGTCCAGGGATGGGCAATCAGCCCCAGCATTTT,CASSQGPGMGNQPQHF
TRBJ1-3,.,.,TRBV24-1,TGTGCCACCAGTGATTTGAGGAGCTCTGGAAACACCATATATTTT,CATSDLRSSGNTIYF
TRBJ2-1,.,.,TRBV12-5,TGTGCTAGTGGTTTAGGGAGGTTTGGGAATGAGCAGTTCTTC,CASGLGRFGNEQFF
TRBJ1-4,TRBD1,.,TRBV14,TGTGCCACCGGACAGGGGGCTAATGAAAAACTGTTTTTT,CATGQGANEKLFF
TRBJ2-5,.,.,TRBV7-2,TGTGCCAGCAGCTTAGTTAGCGGTACCCAAGAGACCCAGTACTTC,CASSLVSGTQETQYF
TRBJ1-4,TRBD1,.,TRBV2,TGTGCCAGCTTTCCCGGGACAGGGCCCGAAAAACTGTTTTTT,CASFPGTGPEKLFF
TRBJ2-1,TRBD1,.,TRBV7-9,TGTGCCAGCAACGACAGGGGGGTCTACAATGAGCAGTTCTTC,CASNDRGVYNEQFF
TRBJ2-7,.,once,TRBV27,TGTGCCAGCAGTTTTTTTCCTCCCTACGAGCAGTACTTC,CASSFFPPYEQYF
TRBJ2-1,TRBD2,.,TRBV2,TGTGCCAGCTCTCGCGGGAGAAGCAATGAGCAGTTCTTC,CASSRGRSNEQFF
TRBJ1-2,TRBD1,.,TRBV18,TGTGCCAGCTCACCGGGGACAGGGGCGAATGGCTACACCTTC,CASSPGTGANGYTF
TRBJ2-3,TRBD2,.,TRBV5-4,TGTGCCAGCAGCTTGGGACTAGCAAAAGATACGCAGTATTTT,CASSLGLAKDTQYF
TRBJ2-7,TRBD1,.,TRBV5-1,TGCGCCAGCAGCGCAACCCCCGGGACAGGGGGCGGCGAGCAGTACTTC,CASSATPGTGGGEQYF
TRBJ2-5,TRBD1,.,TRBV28,TGTGCCAGCAGTTCGCAAAACAGGGGGATACGAGAGACCCAGTACTTC,CASSSQNRGIRETQYF
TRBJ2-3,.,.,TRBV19,TGTGCCAGTAGCCCCACTAGTCGCACAGATACGCAGTATTTT,CASSPTSRTDTQYF
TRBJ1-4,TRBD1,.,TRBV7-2,TGTGCCAGCAGCTTAGAGCAGGGGGGATTAAATGAAAAACTGTTTTTT,CASSLEQGGLNEKLFF
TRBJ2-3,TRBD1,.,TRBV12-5,TGTGCTAGTGGCCGCGGACAGGCCGGCACAGATACGCAGTATTTT,CASGRGQAGTDTQYF
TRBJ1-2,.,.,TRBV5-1,TGCGCCAGCAGGTCGGACCTACAGGGCCCCTATGGCTACACCTTC,CASRSDLQGPYGYTF
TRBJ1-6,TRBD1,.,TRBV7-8,TGTGCCAGCAGCTCATGGGACAGGGGTTCACCCCTCCACTTT,CASSSWDRGSPLHF
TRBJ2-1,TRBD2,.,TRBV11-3,TGTGCCAGCAGCTTTAGCGGGACTCACAATGAGCAGTTCTTC,CASSFSGTHNEQFF
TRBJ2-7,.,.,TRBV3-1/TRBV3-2,TGTGCCAGCAGCCCCCATTCCTACGAGCAGTACTTC,CASSPHSYEQYF
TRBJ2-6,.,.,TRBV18,TGTGCCAGCTCACCACAGGGGTTCTCTGGGGCCAACGTCCTGACTTTC,CASSPQGFSGANVLTF
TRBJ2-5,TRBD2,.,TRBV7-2,TGTGCCAGCAGCCGGACTAGCGGAGAGACCCAGTACTTC,CASSRTSGETQYF
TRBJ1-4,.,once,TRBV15,TGTGCCACCAGCCCGAGCGGGCTGAATGAAAAACTGTTTTTT,CATSPSGLNEKLFF
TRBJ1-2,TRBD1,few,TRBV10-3,TGTGCCATTCGAGGGGGCACTCTGAACTATGGCTACACCTTC,CAIRGGTLNYGYTF